Listed here are 32 T cell receptor beta chains from one sample, sequenced in a study of cytomegalovirus exposure and HLA in healthy donors. The PCR employed 60 Vbeta primers together with 13 Jbeta primers. Repertoires were generated with immunoSEQ multiplex PCR, while TCRdb's copy carries only in-frame clones and drops some. This table has roughly 100,000 clones, less than 80% appearing once. Sequenced input: PBMCs. The receptor source for this set is a young man in good health and CMV-seronegative.

Remarks on this clone: Other DNA variants within this sample encode the same CDR3. The chain links TRBV4-1 to TRBJ2-1; 11 bases agree with TRBD2. The CDR3 covers 17 residues. CDR1 and CDR2 (germline): MGHRA, YSYEKL. V gave up 0 bases and J gave up 4 bases; unmatched junction bases: 5. DNA of the CDR3: TGCGCCAGCAGCCAAGATGGGCTAGCGGGGGGATACAATGAGCAGTTCTTC. This sequence encodes CASSQDGLAGGYNEQFF.

The V gene is TRBV6-6, the J gene TRBJ2-7; D perhaps matches TRBD1 (5 bases). Germline CDR1 MNHNY, CDR2 SVGAGI (reference sequence). The germline V and J ends were trimmed by 7 bases and 6 bases, with 22 bases remaining between them. This CDR3 is 15 amino acids long. The DNA of the CDR3 is TGTGCCAGCACCCACCAGGGTAAAATACAGAGCGAGCAGTACTTC. Amino acids: CASTHQGKIQSEQYF.

The chain carries TRBV5-4 and TRBJ1-1, with 7 bases lining up with TRBD1. V shed 5 bases and J 1 base; nucleotides not matched to a gene: 2. The CDR3 is 13 amino acids. The germline V gene has CDR1 SGHNT and CDR2 YYREEE (reference sequence). This CDR3 reads CASRGTANTEAFF. Here the CDR3 DNA reads TGTGCCAGCAGAGGGACAGCGAACACTGAAGCTTTCTTT.

This chain connects TRBV29-1 to TRBJ2-3, with D perhaps matching TRBD2 (6 bases). V was clipped by 7 bases and J by 4 bases, with 18 bases between them. The CDR3 sequence is 14 residues long. Per the germline V gene, CDR1 is SQVTM and CDR2 is ANQGSEA. Here the CDR3 reads CSAQPGWGADTQYF. As DNA, the CDR3 is TGCAGCGCCCAACCGGGATGGGGGGCAGATACGCAGTATTTT.

DNA for the CDR3: TGTGCCAGCAGCGTCACCGGGACTAGCTCCCATGAGCAGTTCTTC. Translation gives CASSVTGTSSHEQFF. This rearrangement joins TRBV9 to TRBJ2-1; 9 bases are a match to TRBD2. The CDR3 has 15 residues. Germline CDR1 SGDLS, CDR2 YYNGEE. V shed 2 bases, J shed 8 bases, and the junction held 8 bases outside the gene matches.

The V call is TRBV30, the J call TRBJ2-7; 11 bases are shared with TRBD2. Germline values: CDR1 GTSNPN, CDR2 SVGIG (reference sequence). This CDR3 has 17 residues. Unmatched junction bases numbered 12, after V lost 3 bases and J lost 2 bases. The CDR3 DNA is TGTGCCTGGAGCTCCGGGACTAGCGGACCCTTAACCTACGAGCAGTACTTC. It codes for CAWSSGTSGPLTYEQYF.

The chain joins TRBV7-9 to TRBJ2-2, with a tentative D call TRBD1 (5 bases). V lost 2 bases and J 8 bases, leaving 18 bases between the germline ends. The germline gives CDR1 SEHNR, CDR2 FQNEAQ (reference sequence). This CDR3 spans 16 amino acids. The CDR3 region has the DNA TGTGCCAGCAGCTTAACTTCGGGCAGGGTGGCTGGGGAGCTGTTTTTT. It translates to CASSLTSGRVAGELFF.

The rearrangement links TRBV7-6 to TRBJ1-5; 7 positions match TRBD1. Germline V lookup: CDR1 SGHVS, CDR2 FNYEAQ. This CDR3 region has 15 residues. The ends lost 5 bases at V and 6 bases at J; junction bases unmatched: 10. The CDR3 loop reads CASSPGTEVFQPQHF. For the CDR3, the DNA is TGTGCCAGCAGCCCCGGGACAGAGGTCTTTCAGCCCCAGCATTTT. Complete variable domain (other parts from reference TRBV7-6 and TRBJ1-5): GAGVSQSPRYKVTKRGQDVALRCDPISGHVSLYWYRQALGQGPEFLTYFNYEAQQDKSGLPNDRFSAERPEGSISTLTIQRTEQRDSAMYRCASSPGTEVFQPQHFGDGTRLSIL.

In DNA form, the CDR3 reads TGTGCCAGTAGTATTGGACTAGCGAGGCTAAGCACAGATACGCAGTATTTT. Its protein is CASSIGLARLSTDTQYF. The chain couples TRBV19 to TRBJ2-3, with 9 bases lining up with TRBD2. Germline-derived CDR1 and CDR2 are LNHDA and SQIVND (reference sequence). Trimming removed 3 bases from V and 0 bases from J; junction bases left unmatched: 7. CDR3 length: 17 amino acids. The complete variable domain, with remaining parts taken from reference TRBV19 and TRBJ2-3, reads DGGITQSPKYLFRKEGQNVTLSCEQNLNHDAMYWYRQDPGQGLRLIYYSQIVNDFQKGDIAEGYSVSREKKESFPLTVTSAQKNPTAFYLCASSIGLARLSTDTQYFGPGTRLTVL.

This chain joins TRBV5-1 and TRBJ2-3; a possible D gene is TRBD2 (6 bases). The germline V and J ends were trimmed by 3 bases and 0 bases, with 14 bases remaining between them. CDR1 is SGHRS and CDR2 is YFSETQ in the germline V gene. The CDR3 is made up of 16 amino acids. DNA for the CDR3: TGCGCCAGCAGCTCGCCCCCGGCGGGGAGCACAGATACGCAGTATTTT. Translation: CASSSPPAGSTDTQYF.

This chain connects TRBV18 to TRBJ2-7, with 8 bases identical to TRBD1. With 0 bases clipped from V and 5 bases from J, the junction kept 0 bases outside the gene matches. CDR3 length equals 13 residues. CDR1 and CDR2 from the germline V gene are KGHSH and LQKENI. The CDR3 DNA reads TGTGCCAGCTCACCACCGGGACAGGACGAGCAGTACTTC. It translates to CASSPPGQDEQYF.

Comments on this clone: The same CDR3 can be traced to other DNA sequences in this sample. V usage is TRBV4-1 and J usage is TRBJ2-7; 9 nucleotides line up with TRBD1. Unmatched junction bases numbered 1, after V lost 0 bases and J lost 1 base. The CDR3 has 15 residues. Germline V lookup: CDR1 MGHRA, CDR2 YSYEKL. CDR3 in DNA: TGCGCCAGCAGCCAAGAGACAGGGGGTTCCTACGAGCAGTACTTC. It translates to CASSQETGGSYEQYF.

The chain joins TRBV4-3 to TRBJ1-6; no reliable D call. There are 14 residues in the CDR3. V lost 4 bases, J lost 5 bases, and 9 bases lay in between. Germline-derived CDR1 and CDR2 are LGHNA and YSLEER. This chain's CDR3 is CASSRTVDNSPLHF. DNA for the CDR3: TGCGCCAGCAGCCGGACTGTAGATAATTCACCCCTCCACTTT.

Concerning this clone: The junction does not match germline at one end; this may be a read error. The chain carries TRBV5-1 and TRBJ2-3; the match to TRBD2 covers 10 bases. This CDR3 contains 15 residues. In germline, CDR1 is SGHRS, CDR2 YFSETQ. For the CDR3, the DNA is TGCGCCAGCAAGGCCAGCGGGGGGGCGACAGATACGCGGTATTTT. It encodes CASKASGGATDTRYF.

The chain combines TRBV28 with TRBJ2-1, with 7 positions matching TRBD2. CDR3 size: 14 residues. Germline V lookup: CDR1 MDHEN, CDR2 SYDVKM. With V trimmed by 2 bases and J by 6 bases, 4 bases remained unmatched. The CDR3 spells CASSLAGEGNEQFF. CDR3 nucleotide sequence: TGTGCCAGCAGTTTAGCGGGAGAGGGCAATGAGCAGTTCTTC.

V and J are TRBV28 and TRBJ2-7; 9 bases fit TRBD1. Germline CDR1 and CDR2: MDHEN and SYDVKM. Germline trimming cut 10 bases from V and 5 bases from J; bases unmatched to any gene: 12. The CDR3 is made up of 14 amino acids. CDR3 sequence (DNA): TGTGCCATAACCACGGGACAGGGAACCAACGAGCAGTACTTC. Translated: CAITTGQGTNEQYF.

V gene TRBV7-6 combines with J gene TRBJ1-1, with 9 bases identical to TRBD1. The CDR3 is 14 residues long. Germline values: CDR1 SGHVS, CDR2 FNYEAQ. V was pared by 5 bases and J by 5 bases, with 6 bases of the junction left unmatched. This chain's CDR3 is CASSQGQGLTEAFF. In DNA form, the CDR3 reads TGTGCCAGCAGCCAGGGACAGGGTCTGACTGAAGCTTTCTTT.

The genes are TRBV4-3 and TRBJ1-2; TRBD1 is a possible D gene (5 bases). Germline lookup yields CDR1 LGHNA and CDR2 YSLEER. The CDR3 is 16 amino acids. The V end lost 0 bases, the J end lost 4 bases, and 15 bases lay between the germline ends. CDR3 sequence reads: CASSQDDRIAPYGYTF. In nucleotides, the CDR3 is TGCGCCAGCAGCCAAGATGACAGAATCGCGCCCTATGGCTACACCTTC.

A note on this clone: At one end, the junction sequence differs from germline, possibly due to a read error. The rearrangement joins TRBV7-7 to TRBJ2-1; D not certain. Germline loops: CDR1 SSHAT, CDR2 FNYEAQ (reference sequence). This CDR3 is built from 15 residues. The CDR3 spells CASSLTAGFYNEQFF. For the CDR3, the DNA is TGTGCTAGCAGCCTTACCGCCGGGTTTTACAATGAGCAGTTCTTC. The complete variable domain, with remaining parts taken from reference TRBV7-7 and TRBJ2-1, reads GAGVSQSPRYKVTKRGQDVTLRCDPISSHATLYWYQQALGQGPEFLTYFNYEAQPDKSGLPSDRFSAERPEGSISTLTIQRTEQRDSAMYRCASSLTAGFYNEQFFGPGTRLTVL.

The J gene is TRBJ2-7, the V gene TRBV9; D might be TRBD2 (6 bases). The V gene lost 3 bases and the J gene lost 1 base, with 14 bases spanning the gap. In germline, CDR1 is SGDLS, CDR2 YYNGEE. The CDR3 runs 15 residues. The CDR3 DNA reads as TGTGCCAGCAGCGCGACGGAGGGCCGGTCCTACGAGCAGTACTTC. Translation gives CASSATEGRSYEQYF. The full variable domain, in which reference TRBV9 and TRBJ2-7 provide the parts outside the CDR3, is DSGVTQTPKHLITATGQRVTLRCSPRSGDLSVYWYQQSLDQGLQFLIQYYNGEERAKGNILERFSAQQFPDLHSELNLSSLELGDSALYFCASSATEGRSYEQYFGPGTRLTVT.

The chain uses TRBV30 and TRBJ1-1, with TRBD1 as a possible D gene (5 bases). V shed 0 bases and J shed 4 bases, with 9 bases lying between them. Looked up from germline, CDR1 is GTSNPN and CDR2 is SVGIG (reference sequence). This CDR3 is 13 amino acids long. For the CDR3, the DNA is TGTGCCTGGAGTGTATTCGGGGGCACTGAAGCTTTCTTT. This encodes CAWSVFGGTEAFF.

The CDR3 reads CASSGTGALYEQYF. The CDR3 DNA is TGTGCCAGCAGTGGGACAGGAGCTCTCTACGAGCAGTACTTC. V usage is TRBV28 and J usage is TRBJ2-7, with TRBD1 matching 8 bases. The CDR3 spans 14 residues. The germline V gene encodes CDR1 MDHEN and CDR2 SYDVKM. V was clipped by 5 bases and J by 3 bases; unmatched bases: 6.

This chain uses TRBV10-3 with TRBJ2-7; the D gene is possibly TRBD2 (5 bases). The V gene's germline CDR1 is ENHRY and CDR2 SYGVKD. The CDR3 is 14 amino acids. V shed 3 bases and J shed 4 bases, with 13 bases lying between them. The CDR3 coding sequence is TGTGCCATCAGTGATAGTCTCCGGGGTTACGAGCAGTACTTC. It yields the protein CAISDSLRGYEQYF.

The gene calls are TRBV6-5 and TRBJ2-7, with TRBD2 matching over 7 bases. Trimming took 2 bases from V and 4 from J; bases not matched to a gene: 5. Germline V gene data show CDR1 as MNHEY and CDR2 as SVGAGI. The CDR3 sequence is 14 residues long. CDR3 nucleotide sequence: TGTGCCAGCAGTTACGGGGTCGGGAGGTACGAGCAGTACTTC. Translation: CASSYGVGRYEQYF.

This clone has only one observation. This chain joins TRBV2 and TRBJ1-1; no firm D call. The CDR3 length is 11 residues. The V end was cut by 2 bases, the J end by 7 bases, with 5 bases between. Germline CDR1 and CDR2: SNHLY and FYNNEI. CDR3 sequence: CASSEFNEAFF. Written as DNA, the CDR3 is TGTGCCAGCAGTGAATTCAATGAAGCTTTCTTT.

V and J are TRBV2 and TRBJ1-4; 8 nucleotides align to TRBD1. Losses at the gene ends were 4 bases for V and 8 bases for J; bases not matched to a gene: 9. Germline CDR1 and CDR2: SNHLY and FYNNEI. The CDR3 totals 15 residues. CDR3 region: CASSVPSGGKEKLFF. Here the CDR3 DNA reads TGTGCCAGCAGTGTTCCGTCAGGGGGCAAGGAAAAACTGTTTTTT.

The chain employs TRBV7-2 and TRBJ2-7; 10 nucleotides agree with TRBD2. The CDR3 is 19 residues long. The junction had 20 bases not matched to a gene; V was cut back by 5 bases and J by 4 bases. CDR1 and CDR2 from the germline V gene are SGHTA and FQGNSA. CDR3: CASSPTLLIAGGYPYEQYF. In DNA form, the CDR3 reads TGTGCCAGCAGCCCTACCCTGCTAATAGCGGGGGGATACCCTTACGAGCAGTACTTC.

This chain uses TRBV6-1 with TRBJ1-2; no clear D. CDR1 and CDR2 (germline): MNHNS, SASEGT. V shed 5 bases and J shed 4 bases, with 14 bases lying between them. This CDR3 is built from 14 residues. The CDR3 is CASSPELRGYGYTF. The CDR3 DNA follows: TGTGCCAGCAGTCCCGAGCTGCGGGGCTATGGCTACACCTTC.

J is TRBJ1-5 and V is TRBV5-6; D unclear. CDR1 is SGHDT, CDR2 YYEEEE, per germline. This CDR3 has 15 residues. V lost 1 base to trimming and J lost 4 bases, with 12 bases between them. CDR3 sequence reads: CASSLSGNPNQPQHF. CDR3 in DNA: TGTGCCAGCAGCTTGAGCGGTAACCCAAATCAGCCCCAGCATTTT.

The chain has TRBV20-1 and TRBJ2-7; the D gene is possibly TRBD1 (6 bases). The germline V gene encodes CDR1 DFQATT and CDR2 SNEGSKA (reference sequence). CDR3 length: 11 amino acids. Trimming pared 5 bases from V and 4 bases from J, leaving 9 bases between. In DNA form, the CDR3 reads TGCAGTGCTCACAGGGTTTACGAGCAGTACTTC. This translates into CSAHRVYEQYF.

The gene calls are TRBV5-1 and TRBJ2-7; possible D gene TRBD2, 5 bases. V shed 0 bases and J shed 5 bases, with 12 bases lying between them. CDR1 SGHRS and CDR2 YFSETQ come from the germline V gene. The CDR3 runs to 14 residues. CDR3 protein: CASSLAGVAHEQYF. The CDR3 bases are TGCGCCAGCAGCTTGGCTGGGGTAGCGCACGAGCAGTACTTC.

The chain employs TRBV27 and TRBJ2-1; TRBD1 aligns across 7 bases. Germline V CDR1 and CDR2: MNHEY, SMNVEV (reference sequence). J gave up 9 bases and V 2 bases, and 13 bases lay outside the gene matches. The length of the CDR3 is 16 residues. CDR3 sequence reads: CASSLQGDGSLGEQFF. In nucleotides, the CDR3 is TGTGCCAGCAGTTTACAGGGGGACGGAAGCTTAGGTGAGCAGTTCTTC.